The text below deals with one T cell receptor (beta chain). In this sample, this clone turned up a few times. It lacks a known antigen. No qualities accompany the bases; no much larger clone lies one base away. Each donor gave one peripheral blood draw, roughly 110 mL on average, collected into heparinised tubes. Naive, central memory, regulatory and stem cell-like memory CD4+ T cells were sorted on a BD FACSAria II using a panel including CD45RO, CCR7, CD25, CD127, CD95 and CD27. Every sorted population had a purity above 95%. PBMCs were separated immediately by Lymphoprep density gradient centrifugation and were stained directly, without being cultured. So that batch effects would be minimized, each experiment stained and sorted samples in pairs, pairing one healthy donor with one patient. From V the trimming removes 5 bases and from J it removes 3 bases, while the gene matches leave 7 bases of the junction unaccounted for. The CDR3 runs 15 residues from the cysteine to the phenylalanine. Solely the CDR3 DNA is kept, with 45 bases framed from the first base. The germline V gene gives CDR1 as MGHDK and CDR2 as SYGVNS.

The data originate from a study of beta chain features in type 1 diabetes listed by TCRdb under 2018. Some background on the complete study: Patients and healthy donors did not differ in mean age, gender distribution, total cell number or subset yield. Across all samples, some 110,000,000 sorted cells were examined, and cell number per subset correlated strongly with RNA yield. The study compared TCRB repertoires of sorted circulating CD4+ T cell subsets between recently diagnosed type 1 diabetes patients and matched healthy donors. Whereas all 28 donors provided naive and central memory subsets, regulatory and stem cell-like memory subsets were isolated from just 8 patients and about 8 healthy donors.

The High Capacity cDNA Reverse Transcription Kit was used to reverse transcribe all of the isolated RNA, meaning that expressed TCRB transcripts were what got sequenced. Naive, central memory and regulatory T cell samples underwent deep immunoSEQ sequencing, averaging about 3.5 million total reads per sample. Sorted cells were lysed in RLT buffer and RNA was extracted with DNase-treated RNeasy Micro or Mini kits, depending on cell number. To prevent cross-contamination, every cell subset was processed on its own, while patient and healthy donor samples were processed together. TCRB sequences were amplified from cDNA with the immunoSEQ multiplex PCR, producing 87-bp fragments spanning the CDR3 region. Amplicons were sequenced on the Illumina HiSeq platform. Turning to the authors' computational methods: PCR bias was corrected computationally using synthetic template baselines, and reads within Hamming distance 2 were collapsed, with unmergeable singletons discarded. By aligning reads against IMGT, V, D and J genes, CDR3 length, and insertions or deletions at six rearrangement sites were assigned. Within each subset, clonotype counts were normalized to sorted cell number, after which true diversity and Gini coefficients were computed with the tcR R package. The overlap coefficient, calculated on TCRB nucleotide sequences, was used to measure repertoire sharing. TCRdb re-hosts the immuneACCESS table, in-frame sequences only. Its copies lack some clones; in the studies checked, an unresolved V gene accounts for under half of them, and the cause for the rest is not known. V and J calls and clone size are those listed in that table; D and trimming were worked out from the DNA. The sample table contains 160,000 or so clones; only one count was recorded for approximately 8.8% of them. The top ten hold 0.7% of the sample.

Broader findings and caveats from the paper: In all four CD4+ subsets, TCRB CDR3 length was moderately but significantly shorter in type 1 diabetes patients. Because cDNA was sequenced instead of genomic DNA, activated cells with high expression could be over-represented, although the groups did not differ in activation or CD3 levels. Naive, central memory and regulatory TCRB repertoires appeared more similar among patients than among healthy donors. At VDJ recombination sites, patients with type 1 diabetes made fewer insertions and deleted more nucleotides, a pattern implying thymic rearrangement abnormalities. Because the HLA sub-analyses included only small numbers of individuals, any influence of HLA type on TCRB rearrangement was left unresolved. Shorter templates might have been favored by PCR, but patient and control samples were amplified and corrected together, so both groups would have been affected equally by any skew.

This clonotype was sampled from a woman between 25 and 40 years old with type 1 diabetes. The chain joins TRBV25-1 to TRBJ2-1, with TRBD2 identical over 7 junction bases. The sequencing input was central memory CD4+ T cells from blood. Read as DNA, the sequence is TGTGCCAGCAGTCCTGGAGCGGGATACTACAATGAGCAGTTCTTC. It codes for CASSPGAGYYNEQFF. The CDR3 plus the reference TRBV25-1 and TRBJ2-1 genes for the other parts give the full variable domain: EADIYQTPRYLVIGTGKKITLECSQTMGHDKMYWYQQDPGMELHLIHYSYGVNSTEKGDLSSESTVSRIRTEHFPLTLESARPSHTSQYLCASSPGAGYYNEQFFGPGTRLTVL.